Below, 24 T cell receptor beta chains from the same sample are listed, as sequenced in a study of blood T cell repertoires in COVID-19. Sequencing used immunoSEQ multiplex PCR; TCRdb keeps in-frame clones, though not all of them. The table lists some 180,000 clones, roughly 79% of them singletons, with 8% to 13% in the top ten. The specimen sequenced was peripheral blood. Source of these receptors: a woman aged 40 to 50 with COVID-19, enrolled during active disease.

This chain joins TRBV14 and TRBJ1-6, with a tentative D call TRBD1 (5 bases). Germline CDR1 is SGHDN and CDR2 is FVKESK. V lost 5 bases, J lost 2 bases, and 7 bases lay in between. This CDR3 contains 14 residues. DNA for the CDR3: TGTGCCAGCAGCGGGGGGACCTATAATTCACCCCTCCACTTT. This codes for CASSGGTYNSPLHF. Filled out from reference TRBV14 and TRBJ1-6, the complete variable domain reads EAGVTQFPSHSVIEKGQTVTLRCDPISGHDNLYWYRRVMGKEIKFLLHFVKESKQDESGMPNNRFLAERTGGTYSTLKVQPAELEDSGVYFCASSGGTYNSPLHFGNGTRLTVT.

This chain connects TRBV28 to TRBJ1-2; 7 bases fit TRBD1. CDR1 is MDHEN, CDR2 SYDVKM, per germline. V gave up 5 bases and J gave up 4 bases; unmatched junction bases: 4. This CDR3 contains 13 residues. The CDR3 sequence is CASSPQGTYGYTF. Written as DNA, the CDR3 is TGTGCCAGCAGTCCACAGGGGACCTATGGCTACACCTTC.

This chain links TRBV7-2 with TRBJ2-2; TRBD1 matches at 7 bases. CDR1 and CDR2 (germline): SGHTA, FQGNSA. The CDR3 is made up of 15 amino acids. V shed 1 base, J shed 3 bases, and the junction held 2 bases outside the gene matches. CDR3 nucleotides: TGTGCCAGCAGCTTAGAAGGGACAGACACCGGGGAGCTGTTTTTT. Its translation: CASSLEGTDTGELFF.

The V gene is TRBV10-1, the J gene TRBJ2-1; D may be TRBD1 (5 bases). The CDR3 is made up of 13 amino acids. V lost 2 bases and J lost 10, with 12 bases in between. Germline-derived CDR1 and CDR2 are WNHNN and SYGVQD (reference sequence). The DNA of the CDR3 is TGCGCCAGCAGTGAGACCGGCAGGGCGGAGCAGTTCTTC. It specifies CASSETGRAEQFF.

The V call is TRBV11-2, the J call TRBJ2-5, with D hard to call. Trimming left V 3 bases short and J 1 base short, with 9 bases between. The CDR3 extends over 14 amino acids. The V gene's germline CDR1 is SGHAT and CDR2 FQNNGV. This chain's CDR3 is CASSFMAPQETQYF. The DNA for the CDR3 is TGTGCCAGCAGCTTTATGGCTCCCCAAGAGACCCAGTACTTC. Supplemented by reference TRBV11-2 and TRBJ2-5, the full variable domain reads EAGVAQSPRYKIIEKRQSVAFWCNPISGHATLYWYQQILGQGPKLLIQFQNNGVVDDSQLPKDRFSAERLKGVDSTLKIQPAKLEDSAVYLCASSFMAPQETQYFGPGTRLLVL.

V and J are TRBV5-1 and TRBJ2-3, with 7 bases that match TRBD1. CDR3 length: 15 residues. CDR1 SGHRS and CDR2 YFSETQ come from the germline V gene. V dropped 1 base and J dropped 4; count of bases not matched to a gene: 6. In DNA form, the CDR3 reads TGCGCCAGCAGCTTGCTCACAGGGGTCGCAGATACGCAGTATTTT. Translating gives CASSLLTGVADTQYF.

This chain's CDR3 is CASSLVGGGKNIQYF. CDR3 DNA: TGTGCCAGCAGCCTGGTGGGGGGTGGCAAAAACATTCAGTACTTC. The chain joins TRBV28 to TRBJ2-4; D perhaps matches TRBD2 (6 bases). Germline V gives CDR1 MDHEN, CDR2 SYDVKM. The CDR3 length is 15 residues. Trimming took 6 bases from V and 3 from J, leaving 15 bases between them.

This chain links TRBV4-1 with TRBJ2-7; possibly TRBD2 for D (6 bases). Germline loops: CDR1 MGHRA, CDR2 YSYEKL. V dropped 4 bases and J dropped 2 bases, with 12 bases sitting between them. This CDR3 is 14 amino acids long. The CDR3 sequence is CASSLTRGAYEQYV. The CDR3 DNA sequence: TGCGCCAGCAGCCTTACGCGGGGCGCCTACGAGCAGTACGTC.

The CDR3 DNA follows: TGTGCCAGCAGCGACGGACTAGTCTACGAGCAGTACTTC. Translation: CASSDGLVYEQYF. This chain links TRBV28 with TRBJ2-7, with 7 nucleotides matching TRBD2. The CDR3 sequence is 13 residues long. Trimming at V came to 6 bases and at J to 3 bases, leaving 5 bases not matched to a gene. From germline, CDR1 is MDHEN and CDR2 SYDVKM.

The chain recombines TRBV28 with TRBJ1-4; 9 bases map to TRBD1. CDR1 and CDR2 from the germline V gene are MDHEN and SYDVKM. The J segment lost 7 bases and the V segment lost 3 bases, leaving 6 bases of the junction unmatched. The CDR3 has 15 residues. This chain's CDR3 is CASSFRTGVAEKLFF. The CDR3 coding sequence is TGTGCCAGCAGTTTTAGGACAGGGGTGGCTGAAAAACTGTTTTTT.

The V call is TRBV7-6, the J call TRBJ2-1, with 9 bases fitting TRBD1. CDR1 is SGHVS, CDR2 FNYEAQ, per germline. The CDR3 consists of 16 residues. V shed 5 bases and J 4 bases; nucleotides not matched to a gene: 9. In DNA, the CDR3 is TGTGCCAGCAGCCCGCCGGGGACAGGGTATTACAATGAGCAGTTCTTC. Residues: CASSPPGTGYYNEQFF.

V and J are TRBV5-6 and TRBJ1-1; D call uncertain. With 4 bases removed from V and 5 bases from J, the gap between germline ends came to 9 bases. Looked up from germline, CDR1 is SGHDT and CDR2 is YYEEEE. This CDR3 is built from 12 residues. In nucleotides, the CDR3 is TGTGCCAGCAGCCGGTCGGGAACTGAAGCTTTCTTT. As protein: CASSRSGTEAFF.

This clone occurred a few times. The J gene is TRBJ1-4, the V gene TRBV11-2; D unresolved. The CDR3 loop spans 16 amino acids. Deletions cut 1 base from V and 7 bases from J, with 16 bases between. In germline, CDR1 is SGHAT, CDR2 FQNNGV. The chain's CDR3 is CASSLGAGINAEKLFF. In DNA form, the CDR3 reads TGTGCCAGCAGCTTAGGGGCAGGAATAAATGCTGAAAAACTGTTTTTT.

This clone turned up a few times. This rearrangement joins TRBV7-9 to TRBJ2-7, with TRBD2 matching 12 bases. Trimming removed 3 bases from V and 3 bases from J; junction bases left unmatched: 6. CDR1 and CDR2 from the germline V gene are SEHNR and FQNEAQ (reference sequence). This CDR3 region has 16 residues. The CDR3 reads CASSLGLAGANYEQYF. CDR3 DNA sequence: TGTGCCAGCAGCTTGGGACTAGCGGGCGCTAACTACGAGCAGTACTTC.

This clone has only a few counts. The CDR3 DNA reads TGCGCCAGCAGCTTCTGGCAGAGCCTAGAATCGAACACCGGGGAGCTGTTTTTT. Its protein is CASSFWQSLESNTGELFF. The chain recombines TRBV5-1 with TRBJ2-2; D remains ambiguous. Germline V gene lookup returns CDR1 SGHRS and CDR2 YFSETQ. This CDR3 region has 18 residues. V gave up 2 bases and J gave up 0 bases, with 17 bases separating them.

V gene TRBV7-2 combines with J gene TRBJ2-5, with 9 nucleotides matching TRBD2. After removal of 3 bases from V and 1 base from J, the junction contained 3 bases not matched to a gene. Looked up from germline, CDR1 is SGHTA and CDR2 is FQGNSA. There are 15 residues in the CDR3. The CDR3 DNA sequence: TGTGCCAGCAGCTTTCGGACTAGCGTCCAAGAGACCCAGTACTTC. Translation gives CASSFRTSVQETQYF. The variable domain in full, completed from reference TRBV7-2 and TRBJ2-5, reads GAGVSQSPSNKVTEKGKDVELRCDPISGHTALYWYRQSLGQGLEFLIYFQGNSAPDKSGLPSDRFSAERTGGSVSTLTIQRTQQEDSAVYLCASSFRTSVQETQYFGPGTRLLVL.

This chain links TRBV19 with TRBJ2-1, with D perhaps TRBD1 (6 bases). The CDR3 loop spans 15 amino acids. V lost 7 bases and J lost 3, with 16 bases in between. Germline V lookup: CDR1 LNHDA, CDR2 SQIVND (reference sequence). As DNA, the CDR3 is TGTGCCAGTATGAGACGCCGGGACAACTACAATGAGCAGTTCTTC. It yields the protein CASMRRRDNYNEQFF.

Comment on this clone: Germline is not matched at one junction end, which may reflect a read error. This sequence joins TRBV10-2 and TRBJ1-4; TRBD1 aligns across 7 bases. CDR1 WSHSY and CDR2 SAAADI come from the germline V gene. The CDR3 length is 12 residues. CDR3 loop: CASSEGRDREVF. The CDR3 DNA is TGCGCCAGCAGTGAGGGCCGGGACAGAGAGGTCTTT.

The V call is TRBV28, the J call TRBJ1-5; tentative D call: TRBD1 (6 bases). The V end lost 6 bases, the J end lost 1 base, and 13 bases lay between the germline ends. This CDR3 region has 15 residues. In germline, CDR1 is MDHEN, CDR2 SYDVKM. For the CDR3, the DNA is TGTGCCAGCAGCATGACAGGTTTGAGCAATCAGCCCCAGCATTTT. Residues: CASSMTGLSNQPQHF.

CDR3 coding DNA: TGTGCCAGCAGCTTAGCTCTAACTAGCGGGGAGTCCTACGAGCAGTACTTC. This translates into CASSLALTSGESYEQYF. The rearrangement links TRBV7-8 to TRBJ2-7; 10 positions agree with TRBD2. This CDR3 comprises 17 residues. Germline V lookup: CDR1 SGHVS, CDR2 FQNEAQ. J gave up 1 base and V 0 bases, and 6 bases lay outside the gene matches.

The chain combines TRBV2 with TRBJ2-7; 7 bases agree with TRBD2. Germline CDR1 reads SNHLY; CDR2 reads FYNNEI. The V and J ends lost 4 bases and 2 bases, in that order; junction bases with no gene match: 8. The CDR3 runs 15 residues. In DNA form, the CDR3 reads TGTGCCAGCAGTGTCGGCTTACGGGAGGCCTACGAGCAGTACTTC. The encoded protein is CASSVGLREAYEQYF.

The V and J genes are TRBV9 and TRBJ2-1; possible D gene TRBD1, 5 bases. This CDR3 region has 17 residues. Trimming cost V 0 bases and J 0 bases, with 13 bases left between them. CDR1 SGDLS and CDR2 YYNGEE come from the germline V gene. CDR3 protein: CASSVGLGQSSYNEQFF. The CDR3 nucleotides read TGTGCCAGCAGCGTAGGTCTGGGGCAGAGCTCCTACAATGAGCAGTTCTTC.

The table lists this clone with a count of one. The chain uses TRBV6-5 and TRBJ1-1; D unresolved. CDR1 is MNHEY, CDR2 SVGAGI, per germline. Trimming shortened V by 4 bases and J by 0 bases, and 6 bases separated the two germline ends. CDR3 length equals 13 residues. As DNA, the CDR3 is TGTGCCAGCAGTTCTCGAGTGAACACTGAAGCTTTCTTT. Amino acids: CASSSRVNTEAFF.

A word on this clone: In the same sample, other DNA sequences code for this CDR3. The genes are TRBV28 and TRBJ1-5, with D unclear. Trimming left V 4 bases short and J 1 base short, with 8 bases between. Germline CDR1 MDHEN, CDR2 SYDVKM. The CDR3 has 14 amino acids. DNA for the CDR3: TGTGCCAGCAGTTCCCCGGGGAGCAATCAGCCCCAGCATTTT. As protein: CASSSPGSNQPQHF.